These T cell receptor beta chains were read from a single sample in a study of molecular identifiers for immune sequencing clone quantification. TCRdb itself ran the PCR reads through MiXCR, one entry per CDR3 protein. The sample lists some 680,000 distinct CDR3 sequences, over 25% occurring once. Sequencing was done on a sample of naive CD8+ T cells from blood, with Jurkat cell RNA spiked in. These receptors originate from a human donor in good health. Some libraries in this study had Jurkat cell RNA spiked in. Both conserved end residues are part of each CDR3.

V,J,CDR3
TRBV7-9,TRBJ1-2,CASSLSRTGDYGYTF
TRBV6-5,TRBJ2-5,CASSYSASLGEPQYF
TRBV30,TRBJ2-1,CAWMIGHEQFF
TRBV10-2,TRBJ1-2,CASTLNGYGYTF
TRBV6-2/TRBV6-3,TRBJ2-6,CASSYETGDSGANVLTF
TRBV5-5,TRBJ2-7,CASSLDASWTMSSYEQYF
TRBV7-6,TRBJ2-2,CASSKGTDTNTGELFF
TRBV4-3,TRBJ2-3,CASSQVLAGAIADTQYF
TRBV4-1,TRBJ1-5,CASSQLQGYSPQPQHF
TRBV11-2,TRBJ2-3,CASSTLAGGRSADTQYF
TRBV7-2,TRBJ2-3,CASSWSGLGGSSDTQYF
TRBV30,TRBJ2-7,CAWSLVPGVSYEQYF
TRBV4-3,TRBJ2-7,CASSQDLAGGSYEQYF
TRBV12-3/TRBV12-4,TRBJ1-2,CASSLGGLSSF
TRBV3-1,TRBJ2-3,CASSQMASGGPDTQYF
TRBV4-3,TRBJ2-7,CASSQEFFGGAYEQYF
TRBV6-2/TRBV6-3,TRBJ2-3,CASSYIGAPADTQYF
TRBV29-1,TRBJ1-1,CSVVQITEALF
TRBV27,TRBJ2-1,CASSLLGESYNEQFF
TRBV6-2/TRBV6-3,TRBJ2-2,CASRKNRGNTRELFF
TRBV10-3,TRBJ2-7,CAISEVQSSYEQYF
TRBV12-3/TRBV12-4,TRBJ2-7,CASSPFFDEQYF
TRBV13,TRBJ2-5,CASSSIAGTQYF
TRBV4-3,TRBJ2-7,CASSQDRQKVYEQYF
TRBV12-3/TRBV12-4,TRBJ1-1,CASSQTGGRDTEAFF
TRBV3-1,TRBJ2-3,CASSQGVRWTDTQYF
TRBV9,TRBJ1-1,CASRQSGSLNPKAFF
TRBV6-2/TRBV6-3,TRBJ1-1,CASSYAGADASEAFF
TRBV7-9,TRBJ2-5,CASRSDRQETQYF
TRBV30,TRBJ1-2,CAWSEYNYGYTF
TRBV2,TRBJ2-3,CASSDWTRADTQYF
TRBV30,TRBJ2-7,CAWERELSYEQYF
TRBV6-1,TRBJ1-2,CASSDNDRYIYGCTF
TRBV6-2/TRBV6-3,TRBJ2-1,CASSLYSRDLAGSYNEQFF
TRBV3-1,TRBJ2-5,CASSVEQGLTQETQYF
TRBV2,TRBJ2-5,CASSEEVEFGIQETQCF
TRBV6-5,TRBJ2-2,CASSSTSGYTGELFF
TRBV28,TRBJ2-3,CASRGPSWGLTDTQYF
TRBV5-3,TRBJ2-7,CASSDALSAGGISYEQYF
TRBV12-3/TRBV12-4,TRBJ1-5,CASTLYPGARQPQHF
TRBV14,TRBJ1-3,CASSRTGFSGNTIYF
TRBV19,TRBJ1-2,CASKMGAKGYTF
TRBV19,TRBJ2-7,CASSPSRTGSYEQCF
TRBV6-6,TRBJ1-1,CASNIDPQMITEAFF
TRBV20-1,TRBJ2-3,CSARRGGLVSSTDTQYF
TRBV5-6,TRBJ1-5,CASSFGGGGSRNLRSNQPQHF
TRBV2,TRBJ2-3,CASSEDGPGLAGLGDTQYF
TRBV4-3,TRBJ2-7,CASSQDRQGATYEQYF
TRBV14,TRBJ2-7,CASSPRGSPYEQYF